This TCR beta chain appears in the sequencing data of a study of blood T cell repertoires in COVID-19. This CDR3 region has 15 residues. Germline assignment: CDR1 LNHDA and CDR2 SQIVND (reference sequence). Trimming left V 4 bases short and J 0 bases short, with 12 bases between. Using immunoSEQ multiplex PCR, the repertoire was profiled, and TCRdb retains in-frame clones only, with some absent. The data contain about 220,000 clones, approximately 79% of them seen just once; the ten biggest clones take up around 5%. The rearrangement links TRBV19 to TRBJ1-1; D unclear. The clonotype originates from a human donor in a cohort sampled during active COVID-19. The specimen was peripheral blood. CDR3 sequence reads: CASSKVGIMNTEAFF. CDR3 sequence (DNA): TGTGCCAGTAGTAAGGTGGGCATTATGAACACTGAAGCTTTCTTT.